This T cell receptor (beta chain) was sequenced during a study of early T cells in non-severe SARS-CoV-2 infection. This clonotype was observed many times. One entry per CDR3 protein, called by TCRdb with MiXCR from the 5' RACE reads. The data contain 40,000 to 60,000 distinct CDR3 sequences, over 3.5% of them singletons. The V gene lost 6 bases and the J gene lost 3 bases, with 11 bases spanning the gap. The CDR3 spans 13 residues. The germline V gene encodes CDR1 SGHAT and CDR2 FQDESV (reference sequence). The receptor's source is an adult who was a healthcare worker with PCR-confirmed SARS-CoV-2 infection or an uninfected control (not recorded which). Sample: whole blood. The chain links TRBV11-1 to TRBJ1-1, with D uncertain. CDR3 bases: TGTGCCAGCAGACGGAGAGAGTACACTGAAGCTTTCTTT. This encodes CASRRREYTEAFF.